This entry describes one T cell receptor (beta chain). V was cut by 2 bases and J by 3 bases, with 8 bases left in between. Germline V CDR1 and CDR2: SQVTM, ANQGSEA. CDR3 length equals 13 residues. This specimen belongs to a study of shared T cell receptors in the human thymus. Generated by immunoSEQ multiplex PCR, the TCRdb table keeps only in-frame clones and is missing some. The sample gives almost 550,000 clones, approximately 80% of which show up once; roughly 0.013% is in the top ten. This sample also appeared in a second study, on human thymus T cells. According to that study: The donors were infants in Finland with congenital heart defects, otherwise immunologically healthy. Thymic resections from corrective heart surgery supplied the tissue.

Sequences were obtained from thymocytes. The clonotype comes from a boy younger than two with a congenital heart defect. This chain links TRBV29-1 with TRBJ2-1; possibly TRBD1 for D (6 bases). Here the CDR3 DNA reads TGCAGCGTTGAAACAGGGTACTACAATGAGCAGTTCTTC. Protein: CSVETGYYNEQFF.